This T cell receptor (beta chain) was recorded in a study of T cell changes during pregnancy in multiple sclerosis. Only in-frame clones appear in the TCRdb table, and some are missing; sequencing was by immunoSEQ multiplex PCR. In the table there are about 120,000 clones, approximately 95% of which are singletons. This CDR3 region has 13 residues. CDR1 and CDR2 from the germline V gene are GTSNPN and SVGIG (reference sequence). V was cut by 4 bases and J by 0 bases, with 6 bases left in between. The chain joins TRBV30 to TRBJ1-4; D is unresolved. This receptor was taken from a female donor with multiple sclerosis, enrolled in a pregnancy study. Sample: peripheral blood, taken before pregnancy. The chain's CDR3 is CAWKPATNEKLFF. The CDR3 DNA is TGTGCCTGGAAGCCGGCAACTAATGAAAAACTGTTTTTT.